What follows are 29 T cell receptor beta chains derived from one specimen sequenced in a study of T cells after posttransplantation cyclophosphamide. Profiling relied on immunoSEQ multiplex PCR, and the TCRdb table lists in-frame clones only, not all of them. This sample carries fewer than 40,000 clones, none of them present only once. The source material was PBMCs. The receptors come from a woman between 50 and 59 years old in good health and a related stem cell transplant donor.

This clone was seen ten or more times. This rearrangement joins TRBV5-8 to TRBJ1-3, with D perhaps matching TRBD1 (5 bases). CDR3 length: 14 amino acids. Germline lookup yields CDR1 SGHTS and CDR2 YDEGEE. Trimming pared 7 bases from V and 3 bases from J, leaving 14 bases between. The CDR3: CASRKRGSGNTIYF. In DNA form, the CDR3 reads TGTGCCAGCCGCAAACGGGGGAGTGGAAACACCATATATTTT.

This clone was seen at least ten times. The V gene is TRBV28, the J gene TRBJ1-3; TRBD1 matches at 9 bases. V shed 5 bases, J shed 2 bases, and the junction held 1 base outside the gene matches. Germline-derived CDR1 and CDR2 are MDHEN and SYDVKM. CDR3 length equals 14 residues. In nucleotides, the CDR3 is TGTGCCAGCAGTACAGGGGGCCCTGGAAACACCATATATTTT. It encodes CASSTGGPGNTIYF.

This clone turned up a few times. The chain carries TRBV20-1 and TRBJ2-7; D is unresolved. The CDR3 is 11 residues long. Germline CDR1 and CDR2: DFQATT and SNEGSKA (reference sequence). Trimming took 4 bases from V and 2 from J, leaving 6 bases between them. CDR3 DNA sequence: TGCAGTGCTAAGGGCCCCTACGAGCAGTACTTC. Encoded protein: CSAKGPYEQYF.

This clone was seen many times. The CDR3 DNA sequence: TGTGCCATCAGGGGCCCCATGAACACTGAAGCTTTCTTT. It specifies CAIRGPMNTEAFF. The chain carries TRBV10-3 and TRBJ1-1; D remains unclear. CDR1 and CDR2 from the germline V gene are ENHRY and SYGVKD. CDR3 size: 13 residues. Trimming cost V 6 bases and J 0 bases, with 8 bases left between them.

This clone was picked up a small number of times. This chain links TRBV5-1 with TRBJ1-6, with TRBD1 as a possible D gene (5 bases). The CDR3 loop spans 15 amino acids. Between the trimmed V and J ends, which lost 4 bases and 7 bases, there was a span of 15 bases. The germline CDR1 and CDR2 sequences are SGHRS and YFSETQ. The CDR3 DNA reads TGCGCCAGCAGCCTGGGCCCCCGGGGGAATTCACCCCTCCACTTT. Protein: CASSLGPRGNSPLHF. The full variable domain, its missing parts supplied by reference TRBV5-1 and TRBJ1-6, is KAGVTQTPRYLIKTRGQQVTLSCSPISGHRSVSWYQQTPGQGLQFLFEYFSETQRNKGNFPGRFSGRQFSNSRSEMNVSTLELGDSALYLCASSLGPRGNSPLHFGNGTRLTVT.

This clone was seen many times. This sequence joins TRBV7-2 and TRBJ2-7, with 7 bases lining up with TRBD2. With 3 bases clipped from V and 1 base from J, the junction kept 0 bases outside the gene matches. CDR1 and CDR2 from the germline V gene are SGHTA and FQGNSA. The CDR3 extends over 13 amino acids. In nucleotides, the CDR3 is TGTGCCAGCAGCTTCGGGGGGTCCTACGAGCAGTACTTC. Encoded protein: CASSFGGSYEQYF.

The chain uses TRBV5-6 and TRBJ2-5, with 7 positions matching TRBD1. The CDR3 consists of 14 residues. V was pared by 1 base and J by 4 bases, with 4 bases of the junction left unmatched. Germline assignment: CDR1 SGHDT and CDR2 YYEEEE. The CDR3 nucleotides read TGTGCCAGCAGCTTGCGACAGGGACGAGAGACCCAGTACTTC. This codes for CASSLRQGRETQYF.

This clone was found many times. This chain links TRBV7-9 with TRBJ2-7; D possibly matches TRBD1 or TRBD2 (5 bases each). CDR3 length equals 13 residues. The V and J ends lost 1 base and 3 bases respectively, with 7 bases between them. In germline, CDR1 is SEHNR, CDR2 FQNEAQ (reference sequence). CDR3 amino acids: CASSLGGVYEQYF. The CDR3 DNA reads TGTGCCAGCAGCTTAGGAGGGGTCTACGAGCAGTACTTC. The full variable domain, its missing parts supplied by reference TRBV7-9 and TRBJ2-7, is DTGVSQNPRHKITKRGQNVTFRCDPISEHNRLYWYRQTLGQGPEFLTYFQNEAQLEKSRLLSDRFSAERPKGSFSTLEIQRTEQGDSAMYLCASSLGGVYEQYFGPGTRLTVT.

This clone was observed many times. V is TRBV28 and J is TRBJ2-7; TRBD1 aligns across 7 bases. Germline assignment: CDR1 MDHEN and CDR2 SYDVKM. The trim removed 7 bases at V and 2 bases at J, leaving 8 bases unmatched. CDR3 length: 14 residues. The CDR3 bases are TGTGCCAGCACCCAAAGGGGGCGGGCCTACGAGCAGTACTTC. As protein: CASTQRGRAYEQYF.

In this sample, this clone turned up many times. The rearrangement joins TRBV10-3 to TRBJ1-4; weak D call: TRBD1 (5 bases). This CDR3 is 14 amino acids long. Trimming took off 3 bases at V and 5 bases at J, with 10 bases between the two ends. From germline, CDR1 is ENHRY and CDR2 SYGVKD. The CDR3 DNA reads as TGTGCCATCAGTGACAGGGTCGGGAATGAAAAACTGTTTTTT. It specifies CAISDRVGNEKLFF.

This clone occurred many times. This chain links TRBV5-1 with TRBJ2-1; 10 bases line up with TRBD2. The CDR3 totals 15 residues. Trimming at V came to 4 bases and at J to 6 bases, leaving 7 bases not matched to a gene. Germline V gene data show CDR1 as SGHRS and CDR2 as YFSETQ. CDR3 protein: CASSVPSGSANEQFF. The CDR3 DNA sequence: TGCGCCAGCAGCGTTCCTAGCGGGAGCGCCAATGAGCAGTTCTTC.

This rearrangement joins TRBV30 to TRBJ1-3; D may be TRBD1 (5 bases). This CDR3 is 16 amino acids long. CDR1 is GTSNPN, CDR2 SVGIG, per germline (reference sequence). V was clipped by 1 base and J by 3 bases, with 16 bases between them. CDR3 region: CAWSEGLWVGGNTIYF. DNA for the CDR3: TGTGCCTGGAGTGAGGGGCTGTGGGTTGGTGGAAACACCATATATTTT.

This clone came up many times. The rearrangement links TRBV2 to TRBJ2-2, with D possibly matching TRBD2 (6 bases). The CDR3 has 14 residues. Trimming removed 6 bases at V and 6 bases at J, with 14 bases between. CDR1 is SNHLY and CDR2 is FYNNEI in the germline V gene. The CDR3 protein is CASSYTGVAGELFF. For the CDR3, the DNA is TGTGCCAGCAGCTACACGGGGGTAGCCGGGGAGCTGTTTTTT.

There are many counts of this clone. One end of the junction varies from germline; a read error may be responsible. This chain uses TRBV10-3 with TRBJ2-7; 7 bases align to TRBD1. This CDR3 is built from 11 residues. Germline assignment: CDR1 ENHRY and CDR2 SYGVKD. The CDR3 nucleotides are TGTGCCATCGGGGGACAGCCCCTCTTGGTCTTC. Its protein product is CAIGGQPLLVF.

This chain connects TRBV30 to TRBJ1-2; D is possibly TRBD1 (5 bases). The CDR3 is 14 amino acids. Trimming took 1 base from V and 7 from J, leaving 16 bases between them. Germline CDR1 is GTSNPN and CDR2 is SVGIG (reference sequence). The CDR3 spells CAWSEGWGLGGYTF. CDR3 coding DNA: TGTGCCTGGAGTGAGGGGTGGGGATTGGGTGGCTACACCTTC.

This clone has at least ten counts. The rearrangement joins TRBV30 to TRBJ1-1; TRBD1 is a possible D gene (5 bases). The CDR3 is made up of 13 amino acids. Trimming took off 4 bases at V and 2 bases at J, with 11 bases between the two ends. Germline V gives CDR1 GTSNPN, CDR2 SVGIG (reference sequence). DNA for the CDR3: TGTGCCTGGAACAAGGGGCTTAACACTGAAGCTTTCTTT. It yields the protein CAWNKGLNTEAFF.

There are many counts of this clone. The chain carries TRBV9 and TRBJ2-2; D is uncertain. The CDR3 consists of 14 residues. V dropped 3 bases and J dropped 4 bases, with 10 bases sitting between them. Per germline, CDR1 SGDLS and CDR2 YYNGEE. The CDR3 bases are TGTGCCAGCAGCGCACCTAGTCGCACCGGGGAGCTGTTTTTT. Translation: CASSAPSRTGELFF.

This clone was detected ten times or more. The chain joins TRBV19 to TRBJ2-1, with TRBD2 identical over 10 bases. Looked up from germline, CDR1 is LNHDA and CDR2 is SQIVND (reference sequence). Unmatched junction bases numbered 5, after V lost 11 bases and J lost 4 bases. The CDR3 runs 13 residues. CDR3 sequence reads: CASSGSVYNEQFF. The DNA for the CDR3 is TGTGCCTCTAGCGGGAGTGTATACAATGAGCAGTTCTTC.

In its sample, this clone was seen many times. The chain links TRBV6-6 to TRBJ1-1; 9 nucleotides agree with TRBD1. Germline values: CDR1 MNHNY, CDR2 SVGAGI (reference sequence). CDR3 length: 15 residues. Germline trimming cut 6 bases from V and 2 bases from J; bases unmatched to any gene: 7. CDR3 in amino acids: CASRTGTGINTEAFF. The CDR3 DNA reads TGTGCCAGCAGGACCGGGACAGGGATAAACACTGAAGCTTTCTTT.

This clone has ten or more counts. The DNA for the CDR3 is TGTGCCAGCAGGACAGGATTCGGGGATTACAATGAGCAGTTCTTC. As protein: CASRTGFGDYNEQFF. The V call is TRBV7-9, the J call TRBJ2-1, with D perhaps TRBD1 (6 bases). This CDR3 is built from 15 residues. Trimming pared 6 bases from V and 4 bases from J, leaving 16 bases between. The germline gives CDR1 SEHNR, CDR2 FQNEAQ (reference sequence).

This clone showed up many times. This chain joins TRBV9 and TRBJ2-3; no clear D. V lost 4 bases to trimming and J lost 6 bases, with 9 bases between them. The CDR3 has 12 residues. Per germline, CDR1 SGDLS and CDR2 YYNGEE. The CDR3 sequence: CASSPGSDTQYF. For the CDR3, the DNA is TGTGCCAGCAGCCCAGGCTCGGATACGCAGTATTTT.

This clone was recorded many times. The CDR3 bases are TGTGCCAGCAACGGACCGGGGCTAGCGGGAGTTCCATTCTTC. Protein sequence: CASNGPGLAGVPFF. The chain employs TRBV6-6 and TRBJ2-1; 10 nucleotides match TRBD2. Germline CDR1 MNHNY, CDR2 SVGAGI (reference sequence). V lost 7 bases and J lost 16; bases outside the gene matches: 16. The CDR3 has 14 residues.

This clone was observed at least ten times. J is TRBJ2-3 and V is TRBV4-2, with 8 bases that match TRBD2. Germline V gene data show CDR1 as LGHNA and CDR2 as YNFKEQ. This CDR3 is 16 amino acids long. J gave up 1 base and V 1 base, and 4 bases lay outside the gene matches. This CDR3 is CASSQAETSGTDTQYF. DNA for the CDR3: TGTGCCAGCAGCCAAGCAGAGACTAGCGGCACAGATACGCAGTATTTT.

This clone was detected ten times or more. The chain has TRBV6-5 and TRBJ1-4; a weak D match, TRBD1 (6 bases). Between the trimmed V and J ends, which lost 2 bases and 6 bases, there was a span of 7 bases. Germline values: CDR1 MNHEY, CDR2 SVGAGI. There are 13 residues in the CDR3. CDR3 DNA: TGTGCCAGCAGTTACCGACAGGATGAAAAACTGTTTTTT. Translated: CASSYRQDEKLFF.

At least ten counts were recorded for this clone. The rearrangement links TRBV5-1 to TRBJ1-2, with TRBD1 as a possible D gene (6 bases). Trimming removed 4 bases from V and 2 bases from J, with 15 bases in between. Germline CDR1 and CDR2: SGHRS and YFSETQ. CDR3 length: 15 residues. The CDR3 coding sequence is TGCGCCAGCAGCCTTGGGACACTTGAGAACTATGGCTACACCTTC. Protein sequence: CASSLGTLENYGYTF.

This chain joins TRBV7-2 and TRBJ1-5; a possible D gene is TRBD1 (5 bases). Germline V gene data show CDR1 as SGHTA and CDR2 as FQGNSA. The V end lost 2 bases, the J end lost 0 bases, and 8 bases lay between the germline ends. This CDR3 is 15 amino acids long. The CDR3 nucleotides are TGTGCCAGCAGCTTACGGGGGGTTAGCAATCAGCCCCAGCATTTT. Its translation is CASSLRGVSNQPQHF. Full variable domain (missing parts from reference TRBV7-2 and TRBJ1-5): GAGVSQSPSNKVTEKGKDVELRCDPISGHTALYWYRQSLGQGLEFLIYFQGNSAPDKSGLPSDRFSAERTGGSVSTLTIQRTQQEDSAVYLCASSLRGVSNQPQHFGDGTRLSIL.

This clone was recorded a few times. The chain recombines TRBV7-8 with TRBJ2-2; TRBD2 might be the D (6 bases). CDR1 SGHVS and CDR2 FQNEAQ come from the germline V gene. V was shortened by 1 base and J by 3 bases, with 12 bases between the two germline ends. This CDR3 has 16 amino acids. The DNA of the CDR3 is TGTGCCAGCAGCTTAGGAATGAGGGACTACACCGGGGAGCTGTTTTTT. It is translated as CASSLGMRDYTGELFF.

The sample holds many counts of this clone. This chain links TRBV9 with TRBJ2-7; D call uncertain. Germline V gives CDR1 SGDLS, CDR2 YYNGEE. The V gene lost 3 bases and the J gene lost 7 bases, with 14 bases spanning the gap. The CDR3 extends over 13 amino acids. This CDR3 reads CASSAGSFVEQYF. CDR3 in DNA: TGTGCCAGCAGCGCTGGCAGTTTCGTGGAGCAGTACTTC.

This clone showed up many times. The chain joins TRBV7-8 to TRBJ2-1; no firm D call. There are 13 residues in the CDR3. V lost 1 base and J lost 6, with 7 bases in between. CDR1 is SGHVS and CDR2 is FQNEAQ in the germline V gene. The CDR3 nucleotides are TGTGCCAGCAGCTTAGGAGGTGTCAATGAGCAGTTCTTC. Protein: CASSLGGVNEQFF.